Below are 21 T cell receptor beta chains sequenced from a single sample in a study of patients and donors after allogeneic stem cell transplantation. TCRdb reprocessed the RT-PCR reads via MiXCR and lists one record per CDR3 protein. The top ten clones hold roughly 6.4% of a sample with roughly 880,000 distinct CDR3 sequences, roughly 18% of them seen once. Specimen: blood, either unsorted or a sorted T cell fraction (not recorded which). The receptors were gathered from a human donor who was either an allogeneic HSCT recipient or a stem cell or donor lymphocyte infusion donor (not recorded which). It is not recorded whose cells these are; they may come from a transplant donor.

This clonotype was observed a few times. V usage is TRBV5-6 and J usage is TRBJ1-2; the D gene is possibly TRBD1 (5 bases). CDR1 is SGHDT, CDR2 YYEEEE, per germline. Trimming shortened V by 3 bases and J by 8 bases, and 14 bases separated the two germline ends. The CDR3 is made up of 13 amino acids. CDR3 coding DNA: TGTGCCAGCAGCTACAGGAGCTCATGGGGCTACACCTTC. Translated, it gives CASSYRSSWGYTF.

The chain couples TRBV24-1 to TRBJ2-6, with D unresolved. The CDR3 contains 14 residues. Trimming stripped 9 bases from V and 4 bases from J, with 12 bases between. CDR1 is KGHDR and CDR2 is SFDVKD in the germline V gene. This chain's CDR3 is CATGEATGANVLTF. CDR3 in DNA: TGTGCCACCGGGGAAGCGACCGGGGCCAACGTCCTGACTTTC.

There are a few counts of this clonotype. This chain links TRBV10-3 with TRBJ2-1; 10 nucleotides line up with TRBD2. This CDR3 spans 15 amino acids. CDR1 is ENHRY, CDR2 SYGVKD, per germline. V dropped 11 bases and J dropped 7; count of bases not matched to a gene: 14. CDR3 amino acids: CASIGAGGPGNEQFF. In DNA, the CDR3 is TGTGCCTCAATTGGAGCGGGGGGGCCCGGGAATGAGCAGTTCTTC.

This clonotype was recorded a few times. V and J are TRBV7-9 and TRBJ1-1; TRBD1 agrees at 10 bases. CDR1 and CDR2 from the germline V gene are SEHNR and FQNEAQ (reference sequence). The CDR3 sequence is 16 residues long. V shed 4 bases, J shed 5 bases, and the junction held 10 bases outside the gene matches. The CDR3 sequence: CASSSKPGTGVTEAFF. Written as DNA, the CDR3 is TGTGCCAGCAGCTCAAAACCCGGGACAGGGGTGACTGAAGCTTTCTTT. Full variable domain (missing parts from reference TRBV7-9 and TRBJ1-1): DTGVSQNPRHKITKRGQNVTFRCDPISEHNRLYWYRQTLGQGPEFLTYFQNEAQLEKSRLLSDRFSAERPKGSFSTLEIQRTEQGDSAMYLCASSSKPGTGVTEAFFGQGTRLTVV.

The chain employs TRBV27 and TRBJ2-1, with 9 bases aligning to TRBD2. The CDR3 is 16 amino acids. The junction had 10 bases not matched to a gene; V was cut back by 2 bases and J by 8 bases. CDR1 is MNHEY and CDR2 is SMNVEV in the germline V gene (reference sequence). The CDR3 DNA reads as TGTGCCAGCAGTTTAGTGGGTAGCGGGAGTTCCCATGAGCAGTTCTTC. Translating gives CASSLVGSGSSHEQFF.

In this sample, this clonotype turned up many times. V gene TRBV12-3 or TRBV12-4 combines with J gene TRBJ1-2, with unresolved D. Trimming took 5 bases from V and 6 from J, leaving 19 bases between them. This CDR3 spans 15 amino acids. Written as DNA, the CDR3 is TGTGCCAGCAGTCCTACCCAAGGAGGGTTTGATGGCTACACCTTC. It encodes CASSPTQGGFDGYTF.

The chain has TRBV6-1 and TRBJ1-3, with D possibly TRBD1 on 6 matching bases. The V and J ends lost 5 bases and 3 bases respectively, with 8 bases between them. This CDR3 is 13 amino acids long. Per the germline V gene, CDR1 is MNHNS and CDR2 is SASEGT. CDR3 protein: CASSRQVGNTIYF. In DNA, the CDR3 is TGTGCCAGCAGTCGACAGGTTGGAAACACCATATATTTT.

The chain is built from TRBV20-1 and TRBJ1-2; 7 nucleotides agree with TRBD1. Germline lookup yields CDR1 DFQATT and CDR2 SNEGSKA (reference sequence). V lost 6 bases, J lost 10 bases, and 14 bases stayed unmatched. The length of the CDR3 is 13 residues. CDR3 coding DNA: TGCAGTGCCCACGCGGGACAGCTCCATAACTACACCTTC. This encodes CSAHAGQLHNYTF.

The chain combines TRBV20-1 with TRBJ2-5; unclear D gene. CDR3 size: 15 residues. Trimming left V 6 bases short and J 1 base short, with 18 bases between. Germline values: CDR1 DFQATT, CDR2 SNEGSKA (reference sequence). The CDR3 DNA sequence: TGCAGTGCACCGAGACCCCTGGGCGTCCAAGAGACCCAGTACTTC. It codes for CSAPRPLGVQETQYF.

V and J are TRBV4-1 and TRBJ2-3, with no clear D. Germline V lookup: CDR1 MGHRA, CDR2 YSYEKL. Trimming left V 3 bases short and J 4 bases short, with 17 bases between. CDR3 size: 16 residues. The CDR3 nucleotides read TGCGCCAGCAGCCACCTCCCGGGTGTCTTCGCAGATACGCAGTATTTT. Its translation: CASSHLPGVFADTQYF.

This clonotype was recorded a few times. V usage is TRBV24-1 and J usage is TRBJ2-1; 9 bases are shared with TRBD2. V was clipped by 3 bases and J by 6 bases; unmatched bases: 11. Germline CDR1 KGHDR, CDR2 SFDVKD. The CDR3 sequence is 17 residues long. In DNA form, the CDR3 reads TGTGCCACCAGTGATCCCCCAGGGACTAGCTGGTCCAATGAGCAGTTCTTC. Amino acids: CATSDPPGTSWSNEQFF.

This clonotype was detected only once. The chain joins TRBV5-1 to TRBJ2-7, with TRBD2 matching 10 bases. With 0 bases clipped from V and 4 bases from J, the junction kept 1 base outside the gene matches. Germline CDR1 reads SGHRS; CDR2 reads YFSETQ. The CDR3 has 14 residues. CDR3 DNA: TGCGCCAGCAGCTTGGAGACTAGCGGGTACGAGCAGTACTTC. Amino acid sequence: CASSLETSGYEQYF.

The genes are TRBV7-8 and TRBJ2-7; D is possibly TRBD1 (5 bases). Germline values: CDR1 SGHVS, CDR2 FQNEAQ. With 1 base removed from V and 5 bases from J, the gap between germline ends came to 12 bases. The CDR3 has 14 amino acids. The DNA of the CDR3 is TGTGCCAGCAGCTTAGGGCAGGGAACCCACGAGCAGTACTTC. Encoded protein: CASSLGQGTHEQYF. The complete variable domain, with remaining parts taken from reference TRBV7-8 and TRBJ2-7, reads GAGVSQSPRYKVAKRGQDVALRCDPISGHVSLFWYQQALGQGPEFLTYFQNEAQLDKSGLPSDRFFAERPEGSVSTLKIQRTQQEDSAVYLCASSLGQGTHEQYFGPGTRLTVT.

J is TRBJ2-1 and V is TRBV9; D is tentatively TRBD1 or TRBD2 (5 bases each). There are 16 residues in the CDR3. Looked up from germline, CDR1 is SGDLS and CDR2 is YYNGEE. Deletions cut 2 bases from V and 0 bases from J, with 12 bases between. The CDR3 region has the DNA TGTGCCAGCAGCGTCACCGGGACGGGCTCCTACAATGAGCAGTTCTTC. It yields the protein CASSVTGTGSYNEQFF. The entire variable domain, with the rest obtained from reference TRBV9 and TRBJ2-1, is as follows: DSGVTQTPKHLITATGQRVTLRCSPRSGDLSVYWYQQSLDQGLQFLIQYYNGEERAKGNILERFSAQQFPDLHSELNLSSLELGDSALYFCASSVTGTGSYNEQFFGPGTRLTVL.

V usage is TRBV6-2 or TRBV6-3 and J usage is TRBJ1-5, with D tentatively TRBD1 (6 bases). The CDR3 is 16 amino acids. The germline V gene encodes CDR1 MNHEY and CDR2 SVGEGT. V was trimmed by 5 bases and J by 8 bases, leaving 22 bases between them. The CDR3 here is CASSKASGAGREPQHF. The DNA of the CDR3 is TGTGCCAGCAGTAAAGCATCAGGGGCAGGCCGGGAGCCCCAGCATTTT.

This clonotype was counted many times. The chain couples TRBV10-3 to TRBJ2-1; 9 bases fit TRBD2. The CDR3 spans 13 residues. CDR1 ENHRY and CDR2 SYGVKD come from the germline V gene. V dropped 11 bases and J dropped 5; count of bases not matched to a gene: 7. This CDR3 is CAVRGTSNNEQFF. In DNA, the CDR3 is TGTGCCGTCCGCGGGACTAGCAACAATGAGCAGTTCTTC.

The chain uses TRBV24-1 and TRBJ2-4; TRBD2 is a possible D gene (6 bases). The CDR3 contains 15 residues. From germline, CDR1 is KGHDR and CDR2 SFDVKD. V was shortened by 4 bases and J by 1 base, with 10 bases between the two germline ends. The CDR3 region is CATSDPGGAKNIQYF. CDR3 DNA: TGTGCCACCAGTGACCCCGGAGGGGCCAAAAACATTCAGTACTTC.

V and J are TRBV6-5 and TRBJ2-1, with 10 bases that match TRBD2. The germline V gene encodes CDR1 MNHEY and CDR2 SVGAGI. The CDR3 runs to 19 residues. Trimming removed 0 bases from V and 0 bases from J; junction bases left unmatched: 8. CDR3 nucleotide sequence: TGTGCCAGCAGTTACTCGGCTAGCGGGGGCCGAAGCTCCTACAATGAGCAGTTCTTC. This sequence encodes CASSYSASGGRSSYNEQFF.

The chain joins TRBV20-1 to TRBJ2-7; D gene uncertain. This CDR3 has 13 amino acids. The V end was cut by 0 bases, the J end by 2 bases, with 8 bases between. Germline loops: CDR1 DFQATT, CDR2 SNEGSKA (reference sequence). The CDR3 sequence: CSARDGKAYEQYF. The CDR3 DNA reads as TGCAGTGCTAGAGATGGGAAGGCCTACGAGCAGTACTTC.

V and J are TRBV7-9 and TRBJ2-1; the D gene is possibly TRBD1 (5 bases). The CDR3 runs to 12 residues. The V gene's germline CDR1 is SEHNR and CDR2 FQNEAQ (reference sequence). Trimming cost V 4 bases and J 7 bases, with 8 bases left between them. The chain's CDR3 is CASSSRENEQFF. DNA of the CDR3: TGTGCCAGCAGCTCCAGGGAAAATGAGCAGTTCTTC.

A few counts support this clonotype. The rearrangement joins TRBV19 to TRBJ2-1; D is possibly TRBD2 (6 bases). Between the trimmed V and J ends, which lost 2 bases and 10 bases, there was a span of 12 bases. Germline V CDR1 and CDR2: LNHDA, SQIVND (reference sequence). The CDR3 is 13 residues long. The CDR3 is CASSILSGAEQFF. CDR3 DNA sequence: TGTGCCAGTAGTATACTTAGCGGCGCGGAGCAGTTCTTC.